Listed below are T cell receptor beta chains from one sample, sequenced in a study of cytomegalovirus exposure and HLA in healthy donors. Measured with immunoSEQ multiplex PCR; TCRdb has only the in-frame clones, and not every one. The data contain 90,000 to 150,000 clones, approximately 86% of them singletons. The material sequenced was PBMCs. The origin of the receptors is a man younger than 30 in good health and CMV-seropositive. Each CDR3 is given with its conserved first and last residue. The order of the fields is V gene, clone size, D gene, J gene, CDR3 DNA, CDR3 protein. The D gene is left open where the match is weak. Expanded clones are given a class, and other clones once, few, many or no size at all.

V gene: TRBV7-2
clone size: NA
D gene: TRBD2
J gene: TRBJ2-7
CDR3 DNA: TGTGCCAGCAGCTTGAACGGGGGGGCCACCGAGCAGTACTTC
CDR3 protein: CASSLNGGATEQYF

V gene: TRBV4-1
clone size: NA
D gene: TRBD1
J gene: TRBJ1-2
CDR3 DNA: TGCGCCAGCAGCCCAACCATAATGGACAGGGCCTATGGCTACACCTTC
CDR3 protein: CASSPTIMDRAYGYTF

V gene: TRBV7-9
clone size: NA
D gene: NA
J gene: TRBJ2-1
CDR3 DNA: TGTGCCAGCAGCTTAGGCCGGGCGGGTCTCGAGCAGTTCTTC
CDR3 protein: CASSLGRAGLEQFF

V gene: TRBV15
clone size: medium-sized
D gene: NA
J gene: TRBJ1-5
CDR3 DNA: TGTGCCACCAGCCCCCAGGGTGAGAGCAATCAGCCCCAGCATTTT
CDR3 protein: CATSPQGESNQPQHF

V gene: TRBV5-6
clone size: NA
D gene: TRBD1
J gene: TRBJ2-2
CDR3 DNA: TGTGCCAGCAGCCGATGGACCGACAGGGGGCGCCGGGACACCGGGGAGCTGTTTTTT
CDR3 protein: CASSRWTDRGRRDTGELFF

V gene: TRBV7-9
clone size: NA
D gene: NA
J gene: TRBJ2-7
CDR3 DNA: TGTGCCAGCAGCCGTAGAGAGGGCCGGACGCGGGACGAGCAGTACTTC
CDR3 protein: CASSRREGRTRDEQYF

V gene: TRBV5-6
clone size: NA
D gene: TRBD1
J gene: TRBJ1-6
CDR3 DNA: TGTGCCAGCAGCTTGGGCCAGGGGGCATCACCCCTCCACTTT
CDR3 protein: CASSLGQGASPLHF

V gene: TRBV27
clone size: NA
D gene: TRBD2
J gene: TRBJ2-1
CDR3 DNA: TGTGCCAGCAGTTCGGGACTAGCGGGGGGATTGAATGAGCAGTTCTTC
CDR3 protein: CASSSGLAGGLNEQFF

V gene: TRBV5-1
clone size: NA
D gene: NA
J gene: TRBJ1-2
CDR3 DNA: TGCGCCAGCAGCTTGGCCGACAGGCATGGCTACACCTTC
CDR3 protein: CASSLADRHGYTF

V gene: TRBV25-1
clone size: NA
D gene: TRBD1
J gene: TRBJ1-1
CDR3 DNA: TGTGCCAGCAGTCCGCGACAGGGGGCCACTGAAGCTTTCTTT
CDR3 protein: CASSPRQGATEAFF

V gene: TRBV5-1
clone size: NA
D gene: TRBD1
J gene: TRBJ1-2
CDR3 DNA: TGCGCCAGCAGCTTTAGACAGGGGGCGGATGGCTACACCTTC
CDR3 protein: CASSFRQGADGYTF

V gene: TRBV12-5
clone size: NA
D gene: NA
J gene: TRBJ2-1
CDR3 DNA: TGTGCTAGTGCCCCGAGCTCCTACAATGAGCAGTTCTTC
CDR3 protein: CASAPSSYNEQFF

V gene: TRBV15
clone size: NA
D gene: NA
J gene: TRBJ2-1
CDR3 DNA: TGTGCCACCAGCGGACTACTAGCTAATGAGCGTAATGAGCAGTTCTTC
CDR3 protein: CATSGLLANERNEQFF

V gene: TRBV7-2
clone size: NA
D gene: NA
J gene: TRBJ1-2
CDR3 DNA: TGTGCCAGCAGCTTAGGGTGGGAGAGGAGCTACACCTTC
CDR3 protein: CASSLGWERSYTF

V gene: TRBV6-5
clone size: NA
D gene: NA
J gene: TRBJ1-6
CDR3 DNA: TGTGCCAGCAGTGCGAACAACAGGGCTAATTCACCCCTCCACTTT
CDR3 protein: CASSANNRANSPLHF

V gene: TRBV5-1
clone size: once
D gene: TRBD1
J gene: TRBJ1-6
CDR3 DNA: TGCGCCAGCAGCTTGGGGAGCAGGGGGAATTCACCCCTCCACTTT
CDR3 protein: CASSLGSRGNSPLHF

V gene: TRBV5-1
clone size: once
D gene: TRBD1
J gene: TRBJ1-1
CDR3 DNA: TGCGCCAGCAGCTTGCACGGGACAGGGCCTTACACTGAAGCTTTCTTT
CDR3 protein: CASSLHGTGPYTEAFF

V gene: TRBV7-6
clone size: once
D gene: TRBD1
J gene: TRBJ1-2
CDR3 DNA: TGTGCCAGCAGCCCGTATCGGACAGGGGGCTTTGGCTACACCTTC
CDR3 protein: CASSPYRTGGFGYTF

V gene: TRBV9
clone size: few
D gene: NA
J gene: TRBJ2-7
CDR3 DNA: TGTGCCAGCAGTGCTCAGGACAGCTACGAGCAGTACTTC
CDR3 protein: CASSAQDSYEQYF

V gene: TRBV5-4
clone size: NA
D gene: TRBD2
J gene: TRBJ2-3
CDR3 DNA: TGTGCCAGCAGCTGGCCGAAATCTAGCGGGGGGGCAGATACGCAGTATTTT
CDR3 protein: CASSWPKSSGGADTQYF

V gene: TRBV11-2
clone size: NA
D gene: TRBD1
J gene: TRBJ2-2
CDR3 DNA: TGTGCCAGCAGCCCGGGGGACAGGGATACCGGGGAGCTGTTTTTT
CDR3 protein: CASSPGDRDTGELFF

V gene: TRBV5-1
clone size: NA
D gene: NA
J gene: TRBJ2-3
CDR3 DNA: TGCGCCAGCAGCCGGGAGAGCCCAAACACAGATACGCAGTATTTT
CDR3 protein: CASSRESPNTDTQYF

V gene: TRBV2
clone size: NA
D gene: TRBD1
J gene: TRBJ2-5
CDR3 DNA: TGTGCCACTCTAGAAGACAGGGGCAAAGAGACCCAGTACTTC
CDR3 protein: CATLEDRGKETQYF

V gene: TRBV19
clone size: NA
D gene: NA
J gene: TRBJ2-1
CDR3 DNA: TGTGCCAGTAGTATGGGGGGAAGGTATGAGCAGTTCTTC
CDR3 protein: CASSMGGRYEQFF

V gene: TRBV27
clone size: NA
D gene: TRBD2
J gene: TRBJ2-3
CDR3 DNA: TGTGCCAGCACTAGCGGGGGATTAGATACGCAGTATTTT
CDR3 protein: CASTSGGLDTQYF

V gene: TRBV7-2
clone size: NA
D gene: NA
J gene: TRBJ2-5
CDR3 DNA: TGTGCCAGCAGCTTTATTTCGTTAGGGGAAATAACACAAGAGACCCAGTACTTC
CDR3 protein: CASSFISLGEITQETQYF

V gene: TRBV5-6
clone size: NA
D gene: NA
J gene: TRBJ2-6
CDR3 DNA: TGTGCCAGCAGCCCGAGTTGGGGGGCTGGGGCCAACGTCCTGACTTTC
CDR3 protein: CASSPSWGAGANVLTF

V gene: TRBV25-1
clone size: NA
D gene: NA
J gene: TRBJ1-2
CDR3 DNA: TGTGCCAGCAGTAGGTCGGGCTATGGCTACACCTTC
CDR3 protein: CASSRSGYGYTF

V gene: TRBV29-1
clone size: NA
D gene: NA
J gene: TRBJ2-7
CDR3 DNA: TGCAGCGTTGGCCCGACGTCAGGTGAAAACTACGAGCAGTACTTC
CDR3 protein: CSVGPTSGENYEQYF

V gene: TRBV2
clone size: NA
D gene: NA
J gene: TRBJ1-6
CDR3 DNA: TGTGCCAGCAGTGTCCAGTCGCCGGGACTTTCACCCCTCCACTTT
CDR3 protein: CASSVQSPGLSPLHF

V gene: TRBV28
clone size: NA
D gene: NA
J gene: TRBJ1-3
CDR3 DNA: TGTGCCAGCAGTTCCCTTCCTGGAAACACCATATATTTT
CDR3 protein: CASSSLPGNTIYF

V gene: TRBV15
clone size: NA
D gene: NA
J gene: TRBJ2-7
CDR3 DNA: TGTGCCACCAAGCAGGGCTCTTCTACCTACGAGCAGTACTTC
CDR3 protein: CATKQGSSTYEQYF

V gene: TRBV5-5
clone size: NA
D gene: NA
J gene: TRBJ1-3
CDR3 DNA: TGTGCCAGCAGCTGGACAGTCTCTGGAAACACCATATATTTT
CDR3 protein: CASSWTVSGNTIYF

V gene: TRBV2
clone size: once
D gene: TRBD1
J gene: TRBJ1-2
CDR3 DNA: TGTGCCAGCAGTGAAGCGCTCAGGGGGAAGGATGGCTACACCTTC
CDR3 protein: CASSEALRGKDGYTF

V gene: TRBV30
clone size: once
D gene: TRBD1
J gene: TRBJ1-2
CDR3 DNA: TGTGCCTGGAGGGAGGGGACAGGGGGCAGAGATGGCTACACCTTC
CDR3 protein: CAWREGTGGRDGYTF

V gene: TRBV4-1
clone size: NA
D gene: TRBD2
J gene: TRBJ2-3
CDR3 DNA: TGCGCCAGCAGCCAAGATCCTAGCGGGGGGTTCACAGATACGCAGTATTTT
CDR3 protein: CASSQDPSGGFTDTQYF

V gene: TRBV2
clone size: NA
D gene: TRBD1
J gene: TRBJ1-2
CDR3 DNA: TGTGCCAGCACGCTGGACAGGGGGGATGGCTACACCTTC
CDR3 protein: CASTLDRGDGYTF

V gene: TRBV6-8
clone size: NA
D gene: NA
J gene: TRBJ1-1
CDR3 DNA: TGTGCCAGCACTATAAGGGGTCACACTGAAGCTTTCTTT
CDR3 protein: CASTIRGHTEAFF